One sample yielded the 25 T cell receptor delta chains listed below, sequenced in a study of γδ T cells in repeated Plasmodium falciparum infection. TCRdb reanalyzed the multiplex PCR reads using CATT. The sample contains over 45,000 delta-chain clones, 1.5% to 2% of which appear only once. Bulk repertoires came from Vgamma9/Vdelta2+ or Vdelta2-negative gammadelta T cells flow-sorted from PBMC. The specimen sequenced was gamma-delta T cells from blood. The receptors derive from a pool of human donors (malaria-infected and uninfected, not separated).

About this clone: A far larger clone differs by one base, so this is likely a read error. Other DNA sequences within the sample encode an identical CDR3. V gene TRDV1 combines with J gene TRDJ1; 9 bases align to TRDD3. Here the J gene was assigned by germline matching of the DNA, as TCRdb has none. The germline gives CDR1 TSWWSYY, CDR2 QGS. V trimming: 2 bases; J trimming: 0 bases; junction bases outside the gene matches: 31. CDR3 size: 25 residues. The CDR3 spells CALGERVLGFGPPVLGDPYTDKLIF. Here the CDR3 DNA reads TGTGCTCTTGGGGAAAGGGTTCTGGGTTTCGGTCCCCCCGTACTGGGGGACCCCTACACCGATAAACTCATCTTT.

This clone was counted between two and nine times. A far larger clone is one base from this, pointing to a likely read error. No J gene was assigned, while the V gene was called as TRDV3; TRDD3, the table's D call, lacks a check against the DNA. Germline CDR1 and CDR2: TVYSNPD and GDNSRS (reference sequence). This CDR3 has 17 amino acids. CDR3 sequence: CAFVRTGGYWYTDKLIF. CDR3 DNA sequence: TGTGCCTTTGTCCGTACTGGGGGATACTGGTACACCGATAAACTCATCTTC.

With respect to this clone: Translating this DNA gives a protein that differs at residue 16 from the TCRdb one, which belongs to a much larger clone; a read error is likely, and the protein shown is this translation. The chain is built from TRDV1 and TRDJ1, with unresolved D. The J gene, absent from TCRdb, was called here by matching the DNA to germline. This CDR3 is built from 22 residues. V lost 2 bases to trimming and J lost 1 base, with 32 bases between them. The germline V gene has CDR1 TSWWSYY and CDR2 QGS. CDR3 sequence: CALGETARTPPDALMCTDKLIF. In nucleotides, the CDR3 is TGTGCTCTTGGGGAAACGGCCCGGACCCCCCCAGACGCTCTGATGTGCACCGATAAACTCATCTTT.

Note on this clone: Translating this DNA gives a protein that differs at residue 7 from the TCRdb one, which belongs to a much larger clone; a read error is likely, and the protein shown is this translation. CDR3 DNA sequence: TGTGCTCTTGGGGAACTTCCTTACCCCAAACTACTGGGGGACCCTAGGGTCGATAAACTCATCTTT. Its protein is CALGELPYPKLLGDPRVDKLIF. The V gene is TRDV1, the J gene TRDJ1, with 9 bases matching TRDD3. TCRdb gives no J gene; it was assigned here by matching the DNA to germline. Germline V gene sequence: CDR1 TSWWSYY, CDR2 QGS. The CDR3 has 22 residues. V was pared by 0 bases and J by 4 bases, with 24 bases of the junction left unmatched.

This clone has only a few counts. TCRdb assigns this DNA the protein of a much larger clone, which departs from its translation at residue 9; this likely reflects a read error, and the protein shown comes from translating the DNA. The J gene is TRDJ1, the V gene TRDV1; 8 nucleotides match TRDD3. V was clipped by 10 bases and J by 2 bases; unmatched bases: 24. CDR3 length: 19 amino acids. Germline-derived CDR1 and CDR2 are TSWWSYY and QGS. As DNA, the CDR3 is TGTGCTCCCCCGCTGTACTGGGGGGTAGGGCGAGGTTCTACCGATAAACTCATCTTT. It specifies CAPPLYWGVGRGSTDKLIF.

This clone turned up a few times. The protein held in TCRdb is that of a much larger clone and does not match this DNA's translation at residue 8, likely because of a read error; the protein shown is translated from the DNA. The chain combines TRDV1 with TRDJ3, with 8 bases lining up with TRDD3. TCRdb is silent on the J gene; assignment here came from matching the DNA to germline. Germline CDR1 is TSWWSYY and CDR2 is QGS. J gave up 1 base and V 4 bases, and 15 bases lay outside the gene matches. This CDR3 spans 21 amino acids. The chain's CDR3 is CALGAALQRGIRSWDTRQMFF. DNA for the CDR3: TGTGCTCTTGGGGCCGCGCTCCAGCGCGGGATACGTTCCTGGGACACCCGACAGATGTTTTTC.

Turning to this clone: This DNA's translation differs at residue 7 from TCRdb's protein, which comes from a much larger clone; a read error is likely, and the protein shown is translated from the DNA. The chain carries TRDV1 and TRDJ1; 8 bases are shared with TRDD3. TCRdb supplies no J gene; here it was assigned by aligning the nucleotide sequence to germline. CDR1 TSWWSYY and CDR2 QGS come from the germline V gene. The CDR3 contains 16 residues. V shed 6 bases and J 4 bases; nucleotides not matched to a gene: 13. The DNA of the CDR3 is TGTGCTCTTGGTAGGGCTGCTCTGGGGGACAACGATAAACTCATCTTT. Translation: CALGRAALGDNDKLIF.

In regard to this clone: A far larger clone is one nucleotide away, so this likely arose from a read error. Other nucleotide sequences in the sample specify the same CDR3. The rearrangement links TRDV1 to TRDJ1; 11 nucleotides match TRDD3. Assignment of the J gene here rests on matching the DNA to germline, because TCRdb gives none. The CDR3 covers 21 residues. Germline V CDR1 and CDR2: TSWWSYY, QGS. Trimming removed 0 bases from V and 3 bases from J; junction bases left unmatched: 18. CDR3 sequence reads: CALGELHPTPDGGYDPDKLIF. The CDR3 DNA follows: TGTGCTCTTGGGGAACTTCACCCCACCCCAGATGGGGGATACGACCCCGATAAACTCATCTTT.

Regarding this clone: A far larger clone is one base from this, pointing to a likely read error. This sample also contains other DNA sequences that code for the same CDR3. V gene assignment gives TRDV1, but the J gene was left uncalled; the table's D call, TRDD3, was not checked against the DNA. The CDR3 has 18 amino acids. Germline assignment: CDR1 TSWWSYY and CDR2 QGS. CDR3 coding DNA: TGTGCTCTTGGGGACGCCCGCCTCCTGACCGTGTACACCGATAAGCTCATCTTT. Amino acid sequence: CALGDARLLTVYTDKLIF.

As for this clone: A read error likely explains this, since a far larger clone differs by one base. The sample carries other DNA sequences with the same CDR3. This chain connects TRDV1 to TRDJ1; maybe TRDD3 (5 bases). The J gene, not given by TCRdb, was assigned here from a germline match of the nucleotide sequence. CDR3 length equals 18 residues. CDR1 is TSWWSYY, CDR2 QGS, per germline. The CDR3 spells CALGDFPLLGRGGDKLIF. The CDR3 DNA is TGTGCCCTTGGGGACTTTCCCCTCCTTGGCCGCGGGGGCGATAAACTCATCTTT.

This clone turned up a few times. With only one base between it and a far larger clone, this is likely a read error. Other DNA sequences of this sample code for an identical CDR3. No J gene call was made, and the V gene is TRDV1; the listed D gene, TRDD3, was not tested against the DNA. Germline loops: CDR1 TSWWSYY, CDR2 QGS. This CDR3 contains 16 residues. The CDR3 is CALNLRHTWDTRQMFF. CDR3 DNA sequence: TGTGCTCTAAACCTACGGCACACCTGGGACACCCGACAGATGTTCTTC.

The table lists this clone with a few counts. The V and J genes are TRDV1 and TRDJ1, with 7 bases fitting TRDD3. Germline-derived CDR1 and CDR2 are TSWWSYY and QGS. V trimming: 4 bases; J trimming: 7 bases; junction bases outside the gene matches: 39. CDR3 length: 24 residues. The CDR3 region is CALGVSRYARIRRYEEDNLIKLIF. As DNA, the CDR3 is TGTGCTCTTGGGGTCTCTCGGTACGCAAGGATACGCCGGTACGAGGAGGACAACCTTATTAAACTCATCTTT.

On this clone itself: A much larger clone sits a single nucleotide away, making a read error possible. Additional DNA sequences in this sample encode the identical CDR3. CDR3 sequence (DNA): TGTGCTCTCAACCACAAGGCAAACTGGGGGATACGGCCCACCTATGAACTCATCTTT. Amino acids: CALNHKANWGIRPTYELIF. The chain is built from TRDV1 and TRDJ1, with 13 bases aligning to TRDD3. The CDR3 is 19 amino acids. The V gene's germline CDR1 is TSWWSYY and CDR2 QGS. J gave up 9 bases and V 9 bases, and 25 bases lay outside the gene matches.

Concerning this clone: TCRdb's protein, taken from a much larger clone, differs from this DNA's translation at residue 5, likely owing to a read error; the protein displayed comes from the DNA. V and J are TRDV1 and TRDJ1, with D unclear. The CDR3 consists of 23 residues. The V and J ends lost 4 bases and 3 bases respectively, with 39 bases between them. The V gene's germline CDR1 is TSWWSYY and CDR2 QGS. Written as DNA, the CDR3 is TGTGCTCTTGGGGGGGGCCATCTACGCACCCGAGGTATCACCGCGTACGCTCCCGATAAACTCATCTTT. It is translated as CALGGGHLRTRGITAYAPDKLIF.

On this clone: The protein recorded in TCRdb matches a much larger clone and deviates from this DNA's translation at residue 10, suggesting a read error; the protein here is obtained by translating the DNA. The chain joins TRDV2 to TRDJ1; 11 bases are shared with TRDD3. The J gene was missing in TCRdb and was found by matching the end of the DNA to germline. Germline values: CDR1 GEAIGNYY, CDR2 EKD. CDR3 length equals 22 residues. The junction had 28 bases not matched to a gene; V was cut back by 6 bases and J by 2 bases. The CDR3 DNA reads as TGTGCCTGTTGGCATCCTACGTCTTCTAAGTCTACTGGGGGATATTTTACCGATAAACTCATCTTT. This translates into CACWHPTSSKSTGGYFTDKLIF.

This clone was counted between two and nine times. The protein that TCRdb holds for this DNA derives from a much larger clone and differs from the translated DNA at residue 16, which likely indicates a read error; the protein shown here is translated from the DNA. The V gene is given as TRDV1, and no J gene call is available; TRDD3 is the table's D call and was not checked against the DNA. This CDR3 spans 17 amino acids. Germline CDR1 TSWWSYY, CDR2 QGS. The CDR3: CALGAEGGTPGTDKLTF. For the CDR3, the DNA is TGTGCTCTTGGGGCCGAAGGGGGGACCCCGGGTACCGATAAACTCACCTTT.

In its sample, this clone was seen many times. The protein TCRdb lists belongs to a much larger clone and differs from this DNA's translation at residue 16, which points to a read error; the protein shown is made from the DNA. The chain combines TRDV1 with TRDJ1; 10 nucleotides agree with TRDD3. Germline CDR1 and CDR2: TSWWSYY and QGS. The CDR3 spans 18 residues. The CDR3 region is CALGELPWGINRIDKPIF. The CDR3 DNA reads as TGTGCTCTTGGGGAACTTCCCTGGGGGATAAATAGGATCGATAAACCCATCTTT.

This clone occurred a few times. TCRdb lists the protein of a much larger clone for this DNA, which differs at residue 5, so this is likely a read error; the protein given here is translated from the DNA itself. The J gene is TRDJ1, the V gene TRDV1; 10 bases fit TRDD3. TCRdb carries no J gene annotation; the J gene was assigned here by matching the DNA with germline. Per germline, CDR1 TSWWSYY and CDR2 QGS. This CDR3 has 20 residues. Trimming removed 4 bases from V and 0 bases from J; junction bases left unmatched: 17. In DNA, the CDR3 is TGTGCTCTTGGGGGATTTGCGGTACGCTGGGGGATAAGGTACACCGATAAACTCATCTTT. Amino acids: CALGGFAVRWGIRYTDKLIF.

The genes are TRDV1 and TRDJ1; D uncertain. The J gene is absent in TCRdb and was assigned here via DNA matching to germline. The V and J ends lost 0 bases and 0 bases respectively, with 14 bases between them. Germline V CDR1 and CDR2: TSWWSYY, QGS. The CDR3 has 17 residues. The CDR3 DNA is TGTGCTCTTGGGGAACTTCGGTTTTGGGCTTACACCGATAAACTCATCTTT. Protein product: CALGELRFWAYTDKLIF.

Many counts were recorded for this clone. TCRdb records a much larger clone's protein for this DNA, with a difference at residue 10 that likely arises from a read error; the protein given is the translation of the DNA. The chain joins TRDV2 to TRDJ1; no reliable D call. Germline CDR1 is GEAIGNYY and CDR2 is EKD. The CDR3 consists of 12 residues. CDR3 sequence (DNA): TGTGCCTGTGGGACCTGTACCGATAAACACATCTTT. It encodes CACGTCTDKHIF.

Ten or more counts support this clone. V and J are TRDV1 and TRDJ1; 11 bases fit TRDD3. The J gene was not available in TCRdb and was assigned here by matching the DNA to germline segments. The CDR3 spans 20 residues. The V and J ends lost 4 bases and 0 bases, in that order; junction bases with no gene match: 16. CDR1 and CDR2 (germline): TSWWSYY, QGS. CDR3: CALGGSDLWGIRPHTDKLIF. The CDR3 nucleotides are TGTGCTCTTGGGGGCTCTGATTTATGGGGGATACGCCCCCACACCGATAAACTCATCTTT.

Remarks on this clone: The TCRdb record carries a much larger clone's protein, which differs from this DNA's translation at residue 8; a read error is the likely cause, and the protein listed here is the DNA translation. V gene TRAV38-2/DV8 combines with J gene TRDJ1; possibly TRDD2 for D (5 bases). The J gene, left out of TCRdb, was set here by checking the DNA against germline. The CDR3 covers 13 residues. Germline CDR1 TSESDYY, CDR2 QEAYKQQN. The CDR3 nucleotides are TGTGCCGTAGGGTTTCCTCCCATAGCGGGACTCATCTTT. It codes for CAVGFPPIAGLIF.

This clone was found a few times. This may come from a read error, since a much larger clone is one base off. Other DNA variants within this sample encode the same CDR3. The gene calls are TRDV1 and TRDJ1, with a tentative D call TRDD2 (6 bases). CDR1 and CDR2 (germline): TSWWSYY, QGS. The CDR3 runs 21 residues. The V end was cut by 2 bases, the J end by 1 base, with 29 bases between. The CDR3: CALGELALLPPRLGITDKLIF. CDR3 nucleotides: TGTGCTCTTGGGGAATTGGCACTCCTACCGCCACGGCTAGGAATCACCGATAAACTCATCTTT.

This clone was counted at least ten times. TCRdb records a much larger clone's protein for this DNA, with a difference at residue 7 that likely arises from a read error; the protein given is the translation of the DNA. The V and J genes are TRDV1 and TRDJ1; D not resolved. Trimming pared 2 bases from V and 0 bases from J, leaving 31 bases between. The CDR3 loop spans 22 amino acids. In germline, CDR1 is TSWWSYY, CDR2 QGS. CDR3 loop: CALGEGPLEPTYEAGYTDKLIF. The CDR3 DNA follows: TGTGCTCTTGGGGAAGGCCCTCTCGAACCCACGTACGAGGCGGGGTACACCGATAAACTCATCTTT.

This clone was counted many times. V and J are TRDV1 and TRDJ1; 7 nucleotides line up with TRDD2. Per germline, CDR1 TSWWSYY and CDR2 QGS. The CDR3 has 22 residues. The V and J ends lost 1 base and 0 bases, in that order; junction bases with no gene match: 23. CDR3 coding DNA: TGTGCTCTTGGGGAACCGGACGCCTTCCTCGGGGAGGGTGCCTATTACACCGATAAACTCATCTTT. Protein: CALGEPDAFLGEGAYYTDKLIF.